A single sample gave rise to the 8 T cell receptor beta chains below, sequenced in a study of T-cell reconstitution after alpha-beta-depleted transplantation in children. Molecular barcoding with unique molecular identifiers was used for the TCRbeta library. From the PCR reads, TCRdb called clonotypes with MiXCR, one entry per CDR3 protein. The sample has fewer than 350,000 distinct CDR3 sequences, 11% seen once. The sequencing here drew on peripheral blood, taken 180 days after TCRalphabeta/CD19-depleted stem cell transplant. All receptors derive from a male patient aged 2 to 9 who had a stem cell transplant for chronic granulomatous disease, so the T cells may come from the graft donor.

This clonotype was seen many times. This chain joins TRBV5-4 and TRBJ1-4; the D gene is possibly TRBD1 (5 bases). CDR1 is SGHNT, CDR2 YYREEE, per germline (reference sequence). The CDR3 is 14 amino acids. Trimming pared 7 bases from V and 2 bases from J, leaving 12 bases between. The CDR3 DNA sequence: TGTGCCAGCTCTTCCTCAGGGACTAATGAAAAACTGTTTTTT. The encoded protein is CASSSSGTNEKLFF.

This clonotype was recorded at least ten times. The CDR3 region has the DNA TGTGCCAGCAGCTTACAGGGTACCTACGAGCAGTACTTC. Its protein is CASSLQGTYEQYF. The chain links TRBV5-6 to TRBJ2-7, with D perhaps TRBD1 (6 bases). The CDR3 sequence is 13 residues long. Germline lookup yields CDR1 SGHDT and CDR2 YYEEEE. V dropped 2 bases and J dropped 2 bases, with 8 bases sitting between them. Full variable domain (remainder filled in from reference TRBV5-6 and TRBJ2-7): DAGVTQSPTHLIKTRGQQVTLRCSPKSGHDTVSWYQQALGQGPQFIFQYYEEEERQRGNFPDRFSGHQFPNYSSELNVNALLLGDSALYLCASSLQGTYEQYFGPGTRLTVT.

This clonotype was seen many times. The rearrangement uses TRBV10-3 and TRBJ2-2; 9 bases are shared with TRBD2. The germline gives CDR1 ENHRY, CDR2 SYGVKD. The CDR3 is 15 residues long. V gave up 1 base and J gave up 5 bases; unmatched junction bases: 2. DNA for the CDR3: TGTGCCATCAGTGAGTGGCTAGCGGGGACCGGGGAGCTGTTTTTT. It is translated as CAISEWLAGTGELFF.

In its sample, this clonotype was seen many times. CDR3 sequence reads: CASSPTGDSNQPQHF. CDR3 coding DNA: TGTGCCAGCAGCCCGACAGGAGATAGCAATCAGCCCCAGCATTTT. The chain employs TRBV6-4 and TRBJ1-5; possibly TRBD1 for D (6 bases). The CDR3 sequence is 15 residues long. Trimming took 6 bases from V and 0 from J, leaving 12 bases between them. Germline V gives CDR1 MRHNA, CDR2 SNTAGT.

This clonotype has at least ten counts. This chain links TRBV7-2 with TRBJ2-3, with 15 nucleotides matching TRBD2. Germline V gene sequence: CDR1 SGHTA, CDR2 FQGNSA. CDR3 length: 16 amino acids. J gave up 5 bases and V 3 bases, and 3 bases lay outside the gene matches. The chain's CDR3 is CASSLGLAGGRDTQYF. DNA of the CDR3: TGTGCCAGCAGCTTGGGACTAGCGGGGGGCCGAGATACGCAGTATTTT.

This clonotype was detected many times. The chain uses TRBV9 and TRBJ2-7; weak D call: TRBD2 (5 bases). Germline V gene data show CDR1 as SGDLS and CDR2 as YYNGEE. V lost 2 bases and J 4 bases, leaving 10 bases between the germline ends. This CDR3 region has 13 residues. CDR3: CASSVSPGYEQYF. The CDR3 DNA is TGTGCCAGCAGCGTCTCCCCGGGGTACGAGCAGTACTTC.

The table lists this clonotype with many counts. V is TRBV7-6 and J is TRBJ2-7; the match to TRBD2 covers 8 bases. The germline V gene encodes CDR1 SGHVS and CDR2 FNYEAQ. V lost 6 bases, J lost 0 bases, and 16 bases stayed unmatched. This CDR3 contains 18 residues. The CDR3 sequence is CASRSTRGTSGPSYEQYF. CDR3 nucleotides: TGTGCCAGCAGATCGACAAGAGGTACTAGCGGACCCTCCTACGAGCAGTACTTC.

This clonotype came up many times. V usage is TRBV29-1 and J usage is TRBJ1-2, with TRBD1 as a possible D gene (5 bases). Per the germline V gene, CDR1 is SQVTM and CDR2 is ANQGSEA. Trimming cost V 5 bases and J 0 bases, with 16 bases left between them. The CDR3 runs 15 residues. The CDR3 sequence: CSVFLDSTTNYGYTF. Written as DNA, the CDR3 is TGCAGCGTTTTTCTCGACAGTACTACTAACTATGGCTACACCTTC.